The subject of this entry is one TCR beta chain. What it recognizes is unknown. The germline V gene has CDR1 LGHNA and CDR2 YSLEER. V lost 1 base and J lost 4; bases outside the gene matches: 0. The CDR3 sequence is 15 residues long. This sample stems from a study of CD8 T cells in ankylosing spondylitis. Study-level results: A motif in TCR beta, a set of eight or nine highly homologous variants, appeared characteristic of ankylosing spondylitis blood.

TCRdb re-called the 5' RACE reads through MiXCR, storing one row per CDR3 protein. The sample has about 220,000 distinct CDR3 sequences; 7.3% are singletons. This sequence was found in a male donor with ankylosing spondylitis. The sample was blood, either unsorted or a sorted T cell fraction (not recorded which). The rearrangement uses TRBV4-3 and TRBJ2-2; TRBD1 aligns across 10 bases. The CDR3 coding sequence is TGCGCCAGCAGCCAAGGGACAGGGGGCACCGGGGAGCTGTTTTTT. It translates to CASSQGTGGTGELFF.